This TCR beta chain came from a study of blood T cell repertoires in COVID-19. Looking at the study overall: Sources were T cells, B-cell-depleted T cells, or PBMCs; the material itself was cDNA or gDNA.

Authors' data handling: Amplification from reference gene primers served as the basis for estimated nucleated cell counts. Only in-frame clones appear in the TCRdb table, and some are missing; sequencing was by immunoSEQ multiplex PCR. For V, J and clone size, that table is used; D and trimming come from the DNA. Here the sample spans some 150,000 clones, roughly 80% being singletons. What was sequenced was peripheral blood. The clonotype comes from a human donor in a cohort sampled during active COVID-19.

The CDR3 sequence is CASSYIRQGGLYNEQFF. DNA of the CDR3: TGTGCCAGCAGTTACATTCGACAGGGGGGATTGTACAATGAGCAGTTCTTC. The rearrangement links TRBV6-2 or TRBV6-3 to TRBJ2-1; 9 bases line up with TRBD1. The CDR3 spans 17 residues. From germline, CDR1 is MNHEY and CDR2 SVGEGT. The trim removed 2 bases at V and 4 bases at J, leaving 9 bases unmatched.